The T cell receptor beta chain described here comes from a study of blood T cell repertoires in COVID-19. Germline V CDR1 and CDR2: ENHRY, SYGVKD. This CDR3 region has 12 residues. Trimming removed 11 bases from V and 8 bases from J; junction bases left unmatched: 7. Original methodology: How many nucleated cells were present was estimated from reference gene primer amplification. The table came from immunoSEQ multiplex PCR; TCRdb's copy has only in-frame clones and leaves some out. V and J calls and clone size are copied from that table; D and trimming were computed from the DNA. Of about 180,000 clones in the sample, less than 85% were seen once.

The receptor was derived from a man aged 60 to 69 who had recovered from COVID-19. V and J are TRBV10-3 and TRBJ1-3, with TRBD1 identical over 9 bases. The specimen was PBMCs or T cells enriched from blood (not recorded which). In DNA form, the CDR3 reads TGTGCCGCCAGGGACAGGGTTGACACCATATATTTT. Amino acid sequence: CAARDRVDTIYF.